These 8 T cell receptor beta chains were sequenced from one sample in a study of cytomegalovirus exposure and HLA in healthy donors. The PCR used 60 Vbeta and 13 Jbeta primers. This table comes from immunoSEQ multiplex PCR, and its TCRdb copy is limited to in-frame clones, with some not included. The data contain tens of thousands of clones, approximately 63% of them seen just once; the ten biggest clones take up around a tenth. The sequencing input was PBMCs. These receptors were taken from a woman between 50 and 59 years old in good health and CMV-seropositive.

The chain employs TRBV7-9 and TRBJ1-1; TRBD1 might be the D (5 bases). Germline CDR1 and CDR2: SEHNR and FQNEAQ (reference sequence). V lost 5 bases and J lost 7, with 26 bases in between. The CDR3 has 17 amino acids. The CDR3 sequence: CASSPRGRDSPTDEAFF. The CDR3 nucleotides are TGTGCCAGCAGCCCAAGGGGCCGGGACTCCCCTACGGATGAAGCTTTCTTT.

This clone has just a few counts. The CDR3 nucleotides read TGTGCCACCAGCAGATCCGACATATACTCTGGGGCCAACGTCCTGACTTTC. This encodes CATSRSDIYSGANVLTF. V is TRBV15 and J is TRBJ2-6; D is undetermined. V was cut by 2 bases and J by 0 bases, with 11 bases left in between. Germline assignment: CDR1 LNHNV and CDR2 YYDKDF (reference sequence). The length of the CDR3 is 17 residues.

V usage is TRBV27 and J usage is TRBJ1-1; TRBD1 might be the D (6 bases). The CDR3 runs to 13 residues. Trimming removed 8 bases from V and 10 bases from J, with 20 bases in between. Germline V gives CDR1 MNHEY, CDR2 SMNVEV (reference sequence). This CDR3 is CASRPNTGFLAFF. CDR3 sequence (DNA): TGTGCCAGCCGTCCCAACACAGGGTTCTTAGCTTTCTTT.

CDR3 in amino acids: CSPYSTGDIGYTF. DNA for the CDR3: TGCAGCCCCTATTCGACAGGGGATATCGGCTACACCTTC. The rearrangement uses TRBV29-1 and TRBJ1-2, with TRBD1 matching over 8 bases. This CDR3 is 13 amino acids long. In germline, CDR1 is SQVTM, CDR2 ANQGSEA. V trimming: 8 bases; J trimming: 8 bases; junction bases outside the gene matches: 13.

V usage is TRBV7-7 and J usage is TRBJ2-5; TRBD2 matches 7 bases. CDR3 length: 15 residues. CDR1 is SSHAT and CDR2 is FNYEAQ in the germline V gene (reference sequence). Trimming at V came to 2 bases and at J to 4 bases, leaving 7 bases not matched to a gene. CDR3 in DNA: TGTGCCAGCAGCTTATCGAGTGGCGGGGGAGAGACCCAGTACTTC. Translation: CASSLSSGGGETQYF.

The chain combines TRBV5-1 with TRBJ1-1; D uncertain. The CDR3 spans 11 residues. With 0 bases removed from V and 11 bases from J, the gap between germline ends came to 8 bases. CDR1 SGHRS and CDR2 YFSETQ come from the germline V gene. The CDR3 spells CASSLDGGAFF. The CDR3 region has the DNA TGCGCCAGCAGCTTGGACGGCGGGGCTTTCTTT.

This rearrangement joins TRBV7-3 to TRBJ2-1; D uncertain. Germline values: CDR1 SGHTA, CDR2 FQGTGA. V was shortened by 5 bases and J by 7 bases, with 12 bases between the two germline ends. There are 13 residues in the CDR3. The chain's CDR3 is CASSLGVGNEQFF. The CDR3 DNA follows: TGTGCCAGCAGCCTTGGTGTCGGTAATGAGCAGTTCTTC.

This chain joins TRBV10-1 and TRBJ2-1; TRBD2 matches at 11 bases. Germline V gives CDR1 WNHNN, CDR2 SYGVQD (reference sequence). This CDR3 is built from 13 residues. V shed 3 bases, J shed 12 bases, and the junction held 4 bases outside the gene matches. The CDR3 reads CASSDPGLAAQFF. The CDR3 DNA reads TGCGCCAGCAGTGATCCGGGACTAGCGGCGCAGTTCTTC.